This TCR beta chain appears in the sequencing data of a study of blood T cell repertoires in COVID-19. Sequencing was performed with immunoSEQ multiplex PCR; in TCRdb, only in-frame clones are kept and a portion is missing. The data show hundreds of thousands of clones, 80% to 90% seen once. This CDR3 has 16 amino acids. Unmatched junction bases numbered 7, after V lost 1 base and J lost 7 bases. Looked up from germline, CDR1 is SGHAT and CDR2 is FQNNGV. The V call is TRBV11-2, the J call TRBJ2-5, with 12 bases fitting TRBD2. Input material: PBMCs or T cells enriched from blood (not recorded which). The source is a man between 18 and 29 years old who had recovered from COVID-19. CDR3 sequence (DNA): TGTGCCAGCAGCTTAGGGAGACTAGCGGGAGTCGGGACCCAGTACTTC. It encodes CASSLGRLAGVGTQYF.